A single sample gave rise to the 18 T cell receptor beta chains below, sequenced in a study of blood T cell repertoires in COVID-19. The repertoire was sequenced with immunoSEQ multiplex PCR; TCRdb's copy has only in-frame clones and lacks some. The table shows under 100,000 clones, with around 82% occurring only once. The sample comprised peripheral blood. These receptors were obtained from a woman aged 60-70 years with acute or convalescent COVID-19.

This clone was seen a handful of times. Other DNA sequences in the same sample also yield this CDR3. This chain links TRBV2 with TRBJ2-7; 9 bases align to TRBD1. This CDR3 region has 14 residues. Germline assignment: CDR1 SNHLY and CDR2 FYNNEI. The J segment lost 2 bases and the V segment lost 4 bases, leaving 3 bases of the junction unmatched. This chain's CDR3 is CASSVGTGTYEQYF. The CDR3 region has the DNA TGTGCCAGCAGTGTAGGGACAGGGACCTACGAGCAGTACTTC.

This clone has a handful of counts. The chain combines TRBV10-3 with TRBJ1-4, with a weak D call TRBD1 (5 bases). The germline gives CDR1 ENHRY, CDR2 SYGVKD. V lost 4 bases and J lost 8, with 20 bases in between. The CDR3 runs to 16 residues. The CDR3 protein is CAISGTQGRSGEKLFF. The CDR3 coding sequence is TGTGCCATCAGTGGAACCCAGGGTCGTTCAGGGGAAAAACTGTTTTTT.

This clone occurred once. The rearrangement uses TRBV6-4 and TRBJ2-2; 7 bases line up with TRBD1. V lost 6 bases to trimming and J lost 6 bases; unmatched junction nucleotides: 4. CDR1 MRHNA and CDR2 SNTAGT come from the germline V gene. CDR3 length equals 13 residues. CDR3 protein: CASRGQLPGELFF. For the CDR3, the DNA is TGTGCCAGCAGGGGACAGTTGCCCGGGGAGCTGTTTTTT.

This sequence joins TRBV25-1 and TRBJ1-2, with 7 bases that match TRBD1. The CDR3 is 17 amino acids. Germline CDR1 MGHDK, CDR2 SYGVNS. The ends lost 8 bases at V and 8 bases at J; junction bases unmatched: 23. CDR3 sequence (DNA): TGTGCCAGCCTCCCCCCCGGGGGACAGTCAAACAAGAGGGGCTACACCTTC. Amino acids: CASLPPGGQSNKRGYTF.

This chain uses TRBV15 with TRBJ2-1; tentatively, D is TRBD2 (6 bases). Germline V lookup: CDR1 LNHNV, CDR2 YYDKDF (reference sequence). The CDR3 is made up of 14 amino acids. Between the trimmed V and J ends, which lost 4 bases and 6 bases, there was a span of 13 bases. CDR3 DNA: TGTGCCACCAGCAAAAGCGGGCCAAGCAATGAGCAGTTCTTC. Encoded protein: CATSKSGPSNEQFF.

The chain employs TRBV5-1 and TRBJ1-1; D unclear. V gave up 0 bases and J gave up 1 base, with 10 bases separating them. Looked up from germline, CDR1 is SGHRS and CDR2 is YFSETQ. This CDR3 is built from 15 residues. The CDR3 loop is CASSLEPAANTEAFF. The CDR3 DNA reads TGCGCCAGCAGCTTGGAACCGGCGGCGAACACTGAAGCTTTCTTT.

The chain combines TRBV10-1 with TRBJ1-1; D unclear. Trimming left V 3 bases short and J 1 base short, with 6 bases between. The CDR3 length is 13 residues. Germline assignment: CDR1 WNHNN and CDR2 SYGVQD (reference sequence). CDR3 sequence (DNA): TGCGCCAGCAGTGAAAAGCGGAACACTGAAGCTTTCTTT. It codes for CASSEKRNTEAFF.

The V gene is TRBV3-1 (or the pseudogene TRBV3-2), the J gene TRBJ1-2, with D tentatively TRBD1 (5 bases). Looked up from germline, CDR1 is LGHDT and CDR2 is YNNKEL (reference sequence). The CDR3 covers 14 residues. Trimming left V 0 bases short and J 8 bases short, with 13 bases between. CDR3 protein: CASSQESDSRGYTF. DNA for the CDR3: TGTGCCAGCAGCCAAGAGTCCGACAGTCGGGGCTACACCTTC.

V usage is TRBV12-2 and J usage is TRBJ2-7; the tabulated D call, TRBD1, remains unverified against the DNA. TRBV12-2 is an annotated pseudogene. The CDR3 loop spans 14 amino acids. The CDR3 DNA reads as TGTGCAAGTCGCTTCGACAGGGGGACCTACGAGCAGTACTTC. Residues: CASRFDRGTYEQYF.

The V gene is TRBV10-3, the J gene TRBJ1-2; possible D gene TRBD1, 6 bases. Per the germline V gene, CDR1 is ENHRY and CDR2 is SYGVKD. V lost 2 bases and J 5 bases, leaving 12 bases between the germline ends. The CDR3 covers 14 residues. The CDR3 reads CAISEQQGGYGYTF. CDR3 coding DNA: TGTGCCATCAGTGAGCAACAGGGAGGGTATGGCTACACCTTC.

CDR3 sequence reads: CASSQLAGLYEQYF. CDR3 nucleotides: TGTGCCAGCAGTCAACTAGCGGGGCTCTACGAGCAGTACTTC. The chain carries TRBV7-9 and TRBJ2-7; 10 bases map to TRBD2. The germline V gene has CDR1 SEHNR and CDR2 FQNEAQ (reference sequence). J gave up 3 bases and V 6 bases, and 5 bases lay outside the gene matches. The CDR3 has 14 residues.

The chain uses TRBV28 and TRBJ2-1; TRBD1 aligns across 9 bases. The V segment lost 5 bases and the J segment 6 bases; nucleotides outside the gene matches: 14. Per germline, CDR1 MDHEN and CDR2 SYDVKM. This CDR3 contains 17 residues. The CDR3 region has the DNA TGTGCCAGCAGTCTCCCGGGACAGGGAGGGTTAATCAATGAGCAGTTCTTC. As protein: CASSLPGQGGLINEQFF.

The gene calls are TRBV30 and TRBJ1-2, with 7 bases fitting TRBD1. The CDR3 length is 14 residues. V was pared by 2 bases and J by 7 bases, with 10 bases of the junction left unmatched. CDR1 and CDR2 (germline): GTSNPN, SVGIG (reference sequence). CDR3 protein: CAWSWDTGVSGYTF. CDR3 nucleotide sequence: TGTGCCTGGAGTTGGGATACAGGGGTTTCTGGCTACACCTTC.

As DNA, the CDR3 is TGTGCCAGCAGCTTAGATCTCGGGGGAACTAATGAAAAACTGTTTTTT. This translates into CASSLDLGGTNEKLFF. The V gene is TRBV11-3, the J gene TRBJ1-4, with a weak D call TRBD1 (5 bases). Per germline, CDR1 SGHNT and CDR2 YENEEA. With 0 bases removed from V and 1 base from J, the gap between germline ends came to 9 bases. The CDR3 is 16 amino acids.

The rearrangement uses TRBV7-9 and TRBJ2-5; TRBD1 matches 7 bases. The CDR3 totals 14 residues. V dropped 5 bases and J dropped 5; count of bases not matched to a gene: 8. Germline V lookup: CDR1 SEHNR, CDR2 FQNEAQ (reference sequence). The CDR3 region is CASSAGTARETQYF. CDR3 coding DNA: TGTGCCAGCAGCGCCGGGACAGCTCGGGAGACCCAGTACTTC. Together with reference TRBV7-9 and TRBJ2-5, the CDR3 gives the full variable domain: DTGVSQNPRHKITKRGQNVTFRCDPISEHNRLYWYRQTLGQGPEFLTYFQNEAQLEKSRLLSDRFSAERPKGSFSTLEIQRTEQGDSAMYLCASSAGTARETQYFGPGTRLLVL.

The chain couples TRBV7-3 to TRBJ2-1, with D perhaps matching TRBD2 (5 bases). The ends were cut back, 1 base at V and 8 bases at J, with 18 bases in the middle. Germline values: CDR1 SGHTA, CDR2 FQGTGA. CDR3 size: 16 residues. The CDR3 coding sequence is TGTGCCAGCAGCTTAAGATCGGCGGGCTCTGGCGATGAGCAGTTCTTC. Translated, it gives CASSLRSAGSGDEQFF.

The count of this clone is one. V usage is TRBV4-2 and J usage is TRBJ2-5, with TRBD1 as a possible D gene (5 bases). Germline V gene data show CDR1 as LGHNA and CDR2 as YNFKEQ. The CDR3 totals 15 residues. With 0 bases removed from V and 3 bases from J, the gap between germline ends came to 11 bases. The CDR3 reads CASSQDLGAEETQYF. The DNA of the CDR3 is TGTGCCAGCAGCCAAGATCTAGGGGCTGAAGAGACCCAGTACTTC.

This clone was seen more than once but under ten times. V is TRBV12-5 and J is TRBJ1-6, with D unclear. The CDR3 has 14 amino acids. Trimming pared 3 bases from V and 10 bases from J, leaving 13 bases between. Germline assignment: CDR1 LGHNT and CDR2 FRNRAP. DNA of the CDR3: TGTGCTAGTGGTTTAGAGGGTCTGGGCTCACCCCTCCACTTT. Its translation: CASGLEGLGSPLHF.